This T cell receptor (beta chain) was identified during a study of blood T cell repertoires in COVID-19. Study context: Acute and convalescent COVID-19 samples came from the United States, Italy and Spain. The cDNA or gDNA used as material had been derived from T cells, B-cell-depleted T cells, or PBMCs.

As processed by the authors: Quantification of nucleated cells was approximated via reference gene primer amplification. This table comes from immunoSEQ multiplex PCR, and its TCRdb copy is limited to in-frame clones, with some not included. V, J and clone size reflect that table, while D and trimming were determined from the DNA. The repertoire has 88,000 or so clones, roughly four fifths of them found once; the top ten carry 9% to 10%. V lost 5 bases, J lost 0 bases, and 2 bases lay in between. The CDR3 is made up of 13 amino acids. From germline, CDR1 is SGHTA and CDR2 FQGTGA. The clonotype was recovered from a human donor in a cohort sampled during active COVID-19. The specimen was peripheral blood. The chain uses TRBV7-3 and TRBJ2-6, with unresolved D. The CDR3 region is CASSRSGANVLTF. The DNA of the CDR3 is TGTGCCAGCAGCCGCTCTGGGGCCAACGTCCTGACTTTC.